The 31 T cell receptor beta chains given below trace back to one sample, sequenced in a study of neurological immune-mediated disorders. TCRdb redid the calling of the 5' RACE reads with MiXCR, one entry per CDR3 protein. This table holds 54,000 or so distinct CDR3 sequences, roughly 3.3% found once. Sequencing was carried out using PBMCs. The receptors here all came from a woman in her twenties or thirties with multiple sclerosis.

Ten or more counts support this clonotype. The chain uses TRBV20-1 and TRBJ2-5; no definite D call. Germline CDR1 and CDR2: DFQATT and SNEGSKA (reference sequence). CDR3 length: 11 residues. V lost 4 bases to trimming and J lost 7 bases, with 10 bases between them. DNA of the CDR3: TGCAGTGCTATTTGGCGTGTGACCCAGTACTTC. Protein: CSAIWRVTQYF.

This clonotype was observed at least ten times. This chain uses TRBV11-2 with TRBJ2-3; D gene ambiguous. The CDR3 sequence is 16 residues long. CDR1 SGHAT and CDR2 FQNNGV come from the germline V gene. V lost 4 bases and J 6 bases, leaving 20 bases between the germline ends. Written as DNA, the CDR3 is TGTGCCAGCAGCTATACTGGTCTCGGAGCGACGGATACGCAGTATTTT. It translates to CASSYTGLGATDTQYF.

This clonotype was seen repeatedly, ten times or more. This CDR3 is CASSPGRATEAFF. In DNA, the CDR3 is TGTGCCAGCAGCCCCGGGCGGGCCACTGAAGCTTTCTTT. The chain uses TRBV7-9 and TRBJ1-1, with D hard to call. Between the trimmed V and J ends, which lost 5 bases and 4 bases, there was a span of 11 bases. This CDR3 spans 13 amino acids. Germline CDR1 reads SEHNR; CDR2 reads FQNEAQ (reference sequence). Full variable domain (outside the CDR3, taken from reference TRBV7-9 and TRBJ1-1): DTGVSQNPRHKITKRGQNVTFRCDPISEHNRLYWYRQTLGQGPEFLTYFQNEAQLEKSRLLSDRFSAERPKGSFSTLEIQRTEQGDSAMYLCASSPGRATEAFFGQGTRLTVV.

This clonotype has a count of ten or more. The chain employs TRBV10-2 and TRBJ1-6; D uncertain. CDR1 is WSHSY and CDR2 is SAAADI in the germline V gene. V was clipped by 6 bases and J by 4 bases, with 13 bases between them. This CDR3 contains 15 residues. The CDR3 DNA follows: TGCGCCAGCAGCCCTGGTGCTGAATATAATTCACCCCTCCACTTT. Translating it yields CASSPGAEYNSPLHF.

This clonotype was detected ten times or more. The gene calls are TRBV9 and TRBJ2-5; no clear D. CDR3 length: 13 residues. The V gene lost 0 bases and the J gene lost 0 bases, with 3 bases spanning the gap. Germline values: CDR1 SGDLS, CDR2 YYNGEE. CDR3 DNA: TGTGCCAGCAGCGTAGGGTACCAAGAGACCCAGTACTTC. This codes for CASSVGYQETQYF.

This clonotype has at least ten counts. This chain uses TRBV12-3 or TRBV12-4 with TRBJ2-7, with D hard to call. V lost 4 bases and J 7 bases, leaving 17 bases between the germline ends. The CDR3 covers 14 residues. CDR3 in amino acids: CASSSLAWEVEQYF. CDR3 DNA: TGTGCCAGCAGTTCCTTAGCCTGGGAAGTTGAGCAGTACTTC.

This clonotype was counted a few times. A junction boundary mismatches the germline segment, possibly from a read error. The chain couples TRBV20-1 to TRBJ1-5; 7 bases line up with TRBD1. The germline V gene has CDR1 DFQATT and CDR2 SNEGSKA (reference sequence). The CDR3 totals 13 residues. For the CDR3, the DNA is TGCAGTGCAACCGACAGGGTAAATCAGCCCCAGAATTTT. Residues: CSATDRVNQPQNF.

This clonotype was observed a few times. The rearrangement joins TRBV11-2 to TRBJ2-7; TRBD2 matches 11 bases. The CDR3 runs to 17 residues. With V trimmed by 1 base and J by 2 bases, 7 bases remained unmatched. Germline CDR1 is SGHAT and CDR2 is FQNNGV. CDR3 sequence: CASSLALLAGETYEQYF. CDR3 sequence (DNA): TGTGCCAGCAGCTTAGCCCTACTAGCGGGAGAGACCTACGAGCAGTACTTC.

This clonotype has a count of ten or more. The CDR3, as DNA: TGTGCCAGCAGTCAGGGGGCTTTCTACGAGCAGTACTTC. The encoded protein is CASSQGAFYEQYF. This chain links TRBV25-1 with TRBJ2-7; 8 nucleotides agree with TRBD1. With 5 bases clipped from V and 3 bases from J, the junction kept 3 bases outside the gene matches. CDR3 length: 13 amino acids. Looked up from germline, CDR1 is MGHDK and CDR2 is SYGVNS.

This clonotype was recorded at least ten times. V and J are TRBV12-3 or TRBV12-4 and TRBJ2-3; no clear D. V was trimmed by 0 bases and J by 0 bases, leaving 4 bases between them. This CDR3 spans 14 amino acids. Here the CDR3 reads CASSLARSTDTQYF. CDR3 in DNA: TGTGCCAGCAGTTTAGCCCGAAGCACAGATACGCAGTATTTT.

This clonotype has ten or more counts. The genes are TRBV27 and TRBJ1-5, with 7 bases aligning to TRBD1. CDR3 size: 14 residues. In germline, CDR1 is MNHEY, CDR2 SMNVEV (reference sequence). V dropped 5 bases and J dropped 11; count of bases not matched to a gene: 12. The CDR3 DNA follows: TGTGCCAGCAGTCTCCAGGGACAGTTCACGGCCCAGCATTTT. This encodes CASSLQGQFTAQHF.

This rearrangement joins TRBV25-1 to TRBJ2-7; no reliable D call. CDR1 and CDR2 from the germline V gene are MGHDK and SYGVNS. The germline V and J ends were trimmed by 3 bases and 4 bases, with 4 bases remaining between them. The CDR3 loop spans 11 amino acids. In DNA form, the CDR3 reads TGTGCCAGCAGTGATGGATACGAGCAGTACTTC. Translating gives CASSDGYEQYF.

This clonotype was counted ten times or more. The V gene is TRBV7-8, the J gene TRBJ2-7; 11 positions agree with TRBD2. The trim removed 4 bases at V and 2 bases at J, leaving 4 bases unmatched. The CDR3 is made up of 15 amino acids. In germline, CDR1 is SGHVS, CDR2 FQNEAQ. In nucleotides, the CDR3 is TGTGCCAGCAGCTGGACTAGCGGGCTGACCTACGAGCAGTACTTC. Translated: CASSWTSGLTYEQYF.

This clonotype occurred many times. The V call is TRBV11-2, the J call TRBJ2-3, with TRBD2 identical over 9 bases. Germline V gene lookup returns CDR1 SGHAT and CDR2 FQNNGV. J gave up 6 bases and V 4 bases, and 8 bases lay outside the gene matches. This CDR3 spans 15 amino acids. CDR3 nucleotide sequence: TGTGCCAGCAGCTCCTGGGCGGGGGGGACCGATACGCAGTATTTT. This translates into CASSSWAGGTDTQYF. Full variable domain (missing parts from reference TRBV11-2 and TRBJ2-3): EAGVAQSPRYKIIEKRQSVAFWCNPISGHATLYWYQQILGQGPKLLIQFQNNGVVDDSQLPKDRFSAERLKGVDSTLKIQPAKLEDSAVYLCASSSWAGGTDTQYFGPGTRLTVL.

This clonotype was counted at least ten times. The gene calls are TRBV7-9 and TRBJ2-7, with 7 bases that match TRBD2. The V and J ends lost 11 bases and 5 bases, in that order; junction bases with no gene match: 9. The CDR3 has 12 residues. In germline, CDR1 is SEHNR, CDR2 FQNEAQ (reference sequence). CDR3 in amino acids: CASTESGNEQYF. The CDR3 bases are TGTGCCTCCACGGAAAGCGGGAACGAGCAGTACTTC.

Ten or more counts support this clonotype. This CDR3 is CASSQSTGGAWGYTF. Written as DNA, the CDR3 is TGCGCCAGCAGCCAATCGACAGGGGGCGCTTGGGGCTACACCTTC. The chain links TRBV4-1 to TRBJ1-2; 10 bases are a match to TRBD1. There are 15 residues in the CDR3. V gave up 2 bases and J gave up 8 bases; unmatched junction bases: 8. Germline V gene sequence: CDR1 MGHRA, CDR2 YSYEKL.

This clonotype was counted many times. The rearrangement uses TRBV20-1 and TRBJ2-1, with 8 bases identical to TRBD2. V was pared by 1 base and J by 4 bases, with 6 bases of the junction left unmatched. This CDR3 is 15 amino acids long. Per the germline V gene, CDR1 is DFQATT and CDR2 is SNEGSKA (reference sequence). The CDR3 here is CSARVQTSAYNEQFF. The CDR3 DNA reads TGCAGTGCTAGAGTTCAGACTAGCGCTTACAATGAGCAGTTCTTC.

Details on this clonotype: A read error is possible here, since a much larger clone lies one base away. The genes are TRBV20-1 and TRBJ2-5, with D possibly called TRBD1 or TRBD2 (5 bases each). Trimming cost V 6 bases and J 5 bases, with 13 bases left between them. The germline V gene has CDR1 DFQATT and CDR2 SNEGSKA (reference sequence). This CDR3 has 12 residues. CDR3 amino acids: CSAPEWGETQYF. CDR3 bases: TGCAGTGCGCCCGAATGGGGGGAGACCCAGTACTTC.

This clonotype appeared many times. The rearrangement joins TRBV3-1 to TRBJ2-7, with D unresolved. The germline gives CDR1 LGHDT, CDR2 YNNKEL (reference sequence). CDR3 length equals 12 residues. Trimming took 2 bases from V and 5 from J, leaving 7 bases between them. The CDR3 nucleotides read TGTGCCAGCAGCCAATTGAGGAACGAGCAGTACTTC. It yields the protein CASSQLRNEQYF.

This clonotype showed up many times. The genes are TRBV9 and TRBJ2-5; the D call may be TRBD1 or TRBD2 (5 bases each). CDR3 size: 15 residues. Germline CDR1 is SGDLS and CDR2 is YYNGEE. V was pared by 5 bases and J by 3 bases, with 17 bases between. This chain's CDR3 is CASRRSGRPEETQYF. CDR3 coding DNA: TGTGCCAGCAGACGATCGGGACGGCCGGAAGAGACCCAGTACTTC.

This clonotype came up many times. The rearrangement uses TRBV6-5 and TRBJ2-7, with D possibly matching TRBD1 (6 bases). V shed 10 bases and J shed 1 base, with 14 bases lying between them. Germline V lookup: CDR1 MNHEY, CDR2 SVGAGI. The CDR3 length is 13 residues. The CDR3 nucleotides read TGTGCCACCGCCGGGACAAGATCCTACGAGCAGTACTTC. It encodes CATAGTRSYEQYF.

This clonotype was counted ten times or more. This chain uses TRBV7-2 with TRBJ2-4, with 7 bases lining up with TRBD2. This CDR3 is built from 14 residues. Germline assignment: CDR1 SGHTA and CDR2 FQGNSA. Trimming removed 5 bases from V and 8 bases from J; junction bases left unmatched: 9. The DNA of the CDR3 is TGTGCCAGCAGCCCCCACCCACGGGAGGACATTCAGTACTTC. This sequence encodes CASSPHPREDIQYF. Using reference TRBV7-2 and TRBJ2-4 for the parts outside the CDR3, the full variable domain is GAGVSQSPSNKVTEKGKDVELRCDPISGHTALYWYRQSLGQGLEFLIYFQGNSAPDKSGLPSDRFSAERTGGSVSTLTIQRTQQEDSAVYLCASSPHPREDIQYFGAGTRLSVL.

This clonotype was detected a few times. The V and J genes are TRBV4-1 and TRBJ1-1, with a weak D call TRBD1 (6 bases). Per germline, CDR1 MGHRA and CDR2 YSYEKL. Trimming cost V 1 base and J 1 base, with 10 bases left between them. The CDR3 spans 15 residues. The CDR3, as DNA: TGCGCCAGCAGCCAAGGGCCGGGGGCGAACACTGAAGCTTTCTTT. Protein: CASSQGPGANTEAFF.

The chain links TRBV5-6 to TRBJ1-6; D call uncertain. Germline CDR1 SGHDT, CDR2 YYEEEE. Trimming removed 2 bases from V and 6 bases from J, with 9 bases in between. CDR3 length: 14 amino acids. CDR3 nucleotides: TGTGCCAGCAGCTTTGTGAAGCTTAATTCACCCCTCCACTTT. The encoded protein is CASSFVKLNSPLHF.

This clonotype occurred many times. The rearrangement joins TRBV7-9 to TRBJ1-1; D might be TRBD1 (5 bases). The CDR3 has 13 residues. Germline loops: CDR1 SEHNR, CDR2 FQNEAQ (reference sequence). V lost 3 bases, J lost 4 bases, and 9 bases lay in between. Here the CDR3 DNA reads TGTGCCAGCAGCTTCTTCGGGGGCACTGAAGCTTTCTTT. It specifies CASSFFGGTEAFF.

The table lists this clonotype with many counts. The chain recombines TRBV20-1 with TRBJ1-5, with no clear D. This CDR3 spans 14 amino acids. V was clipped by 2 bases and J by 4 bases, with 12 bases between them. Germline CDR1 is DFQATT and CDR2 is SNEGSKA (reference sequence). In DNA form, the CDR3 reads TGCAGTGCTAGATGGGATTTACTAAATCAGCCCCAGCATTTT. Translated: CSARWDLLNQPQHF.

This clonotype came up many times. This chain joins TRBV5-1 and TRBJ2-7; D is ambiguous. The V gene's germline CDR1 is SGHRS and CDR2 YFSETQ. CDR3 length equals 13 residues. Trimming cost V 0 bases and J 3 bases, with 7 bases left between them. CDR3 DNA sequence: TGCGCCAGCAGCTTGGAAGGCCTCTACGAGCAGTACTTC. Translating gives CASSLEGLYEQYF.

This clonotype was found many times. V usage is TRBV20-1 and J usage is TRBJ1-2; D is perhaps TRBD1 (5 bases). V dropped 3 bases and J dropped 6 bases, with 14 bases sitting between them. Germline CDR1 DFQATT, CDR2 SNEGSKA (reference sequence). This CDR3 is built from 13 residues. CDR3 coding DNA: TGCAGTGCTAGGACCCGCAGGGTTGATGGCTACACCTTC. Its translation is CSARTRRVDGYTF.

This clonotype was seen repeatedly, ten times or more. CDR3 sequence: CASSLGLAGAYEQYF. CDR3 coding DNA: TGTGCCAGCAGCCTCGGACTAGCGGGGGCCTACGAGCAGTACTTC. The chain links TRBV7-2 to TRBJ2-7, with TRBD2 identical over 13 bases. The CDR3 loop spans 15 amino acids. Germline CDR1 reads SGHTA; CDR2 reads FQGNSA. After removal of 5 bases from V and 2 bases from J, the junction contained 3 bases not matched to a gene.

The chain joins TRBV12-3 or TRBV12-4 to TRBJ1-2; D is unresolved. The CDR3 runs 13 residues. The germline V and J ends were trimmed by 7 bases and 7 bases, with 16 bases remaining between them. CDR3 DNA: TGTGCCAGCACCCCCGGATGGTCCGGTGGCTACACCTTC. Its translation: CASTPGWSGGYTF.

The genes are TRBV10-3 and TRBJ1-2; D possibly corresponds to TRBD1 (6 bases). The germline CDR1 and CDR2 sequences are ENHRY and SYGVKD. V was cut by 10 bases and J by 4 bases, with 10 bases left in between. The CDR3 is 11 residues long. CDR3 residues: CATTGFYGYTF. The DNA of the CDR3 is TGTGCCACCACAGGGTTCTATGGCTACACCTTC.